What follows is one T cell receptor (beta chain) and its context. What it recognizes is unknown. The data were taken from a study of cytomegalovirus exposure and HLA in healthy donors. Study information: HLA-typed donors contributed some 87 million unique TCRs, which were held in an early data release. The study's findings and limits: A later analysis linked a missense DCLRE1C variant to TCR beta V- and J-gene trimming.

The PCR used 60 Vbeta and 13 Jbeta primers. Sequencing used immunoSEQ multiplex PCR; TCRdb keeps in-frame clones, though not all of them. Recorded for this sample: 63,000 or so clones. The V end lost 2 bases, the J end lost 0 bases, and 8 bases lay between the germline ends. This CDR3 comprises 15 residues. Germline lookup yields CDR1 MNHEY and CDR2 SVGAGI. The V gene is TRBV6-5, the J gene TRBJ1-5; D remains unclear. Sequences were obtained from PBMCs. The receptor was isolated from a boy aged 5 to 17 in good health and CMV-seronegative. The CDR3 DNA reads TGTGCCAGCAGTTACGGCGGAAATAGCAATCAGCCCCAGCATTTT. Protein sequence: CASSYGGNSNQPQHF.